This T cell receptor (beta chain) was recovered during a study of blood T cell repertoires in COVID-19. Study as a whole: COVID-19 samples collected from the United States, Italy and Spain covered acute and convalescent phases.

Libraries were prepared by immunoSEQ multiplex PCR; TCRdb keeps only in-frame clonotypes and omits some of them. The sample contains roughly 60,000 clones, about 80% of which appear only once. The sequencing input was peripheral blood. This TCR derives from a man in his fifties with COVID-19, enrolled during active disease.

CDR3 sequence: CASSPERGRGNQPQHF. The CDR3 bases are TGTGCCAGCAGCCCAGAGAGGGGGCGAGGGAATCAGCCCCAGCATTTT. This chain connects TRBV6-2 or TRBV6-3 to TRBJ1-5, with 7 positions matching TRBD1. With V trimmed by 6 bases and J by 4 bases, 12 bases remained unmatched. This CDR3 region has 16 residues. Looked up from germline, CDR1 is MNHEY and CDR2 is SVGEGT.